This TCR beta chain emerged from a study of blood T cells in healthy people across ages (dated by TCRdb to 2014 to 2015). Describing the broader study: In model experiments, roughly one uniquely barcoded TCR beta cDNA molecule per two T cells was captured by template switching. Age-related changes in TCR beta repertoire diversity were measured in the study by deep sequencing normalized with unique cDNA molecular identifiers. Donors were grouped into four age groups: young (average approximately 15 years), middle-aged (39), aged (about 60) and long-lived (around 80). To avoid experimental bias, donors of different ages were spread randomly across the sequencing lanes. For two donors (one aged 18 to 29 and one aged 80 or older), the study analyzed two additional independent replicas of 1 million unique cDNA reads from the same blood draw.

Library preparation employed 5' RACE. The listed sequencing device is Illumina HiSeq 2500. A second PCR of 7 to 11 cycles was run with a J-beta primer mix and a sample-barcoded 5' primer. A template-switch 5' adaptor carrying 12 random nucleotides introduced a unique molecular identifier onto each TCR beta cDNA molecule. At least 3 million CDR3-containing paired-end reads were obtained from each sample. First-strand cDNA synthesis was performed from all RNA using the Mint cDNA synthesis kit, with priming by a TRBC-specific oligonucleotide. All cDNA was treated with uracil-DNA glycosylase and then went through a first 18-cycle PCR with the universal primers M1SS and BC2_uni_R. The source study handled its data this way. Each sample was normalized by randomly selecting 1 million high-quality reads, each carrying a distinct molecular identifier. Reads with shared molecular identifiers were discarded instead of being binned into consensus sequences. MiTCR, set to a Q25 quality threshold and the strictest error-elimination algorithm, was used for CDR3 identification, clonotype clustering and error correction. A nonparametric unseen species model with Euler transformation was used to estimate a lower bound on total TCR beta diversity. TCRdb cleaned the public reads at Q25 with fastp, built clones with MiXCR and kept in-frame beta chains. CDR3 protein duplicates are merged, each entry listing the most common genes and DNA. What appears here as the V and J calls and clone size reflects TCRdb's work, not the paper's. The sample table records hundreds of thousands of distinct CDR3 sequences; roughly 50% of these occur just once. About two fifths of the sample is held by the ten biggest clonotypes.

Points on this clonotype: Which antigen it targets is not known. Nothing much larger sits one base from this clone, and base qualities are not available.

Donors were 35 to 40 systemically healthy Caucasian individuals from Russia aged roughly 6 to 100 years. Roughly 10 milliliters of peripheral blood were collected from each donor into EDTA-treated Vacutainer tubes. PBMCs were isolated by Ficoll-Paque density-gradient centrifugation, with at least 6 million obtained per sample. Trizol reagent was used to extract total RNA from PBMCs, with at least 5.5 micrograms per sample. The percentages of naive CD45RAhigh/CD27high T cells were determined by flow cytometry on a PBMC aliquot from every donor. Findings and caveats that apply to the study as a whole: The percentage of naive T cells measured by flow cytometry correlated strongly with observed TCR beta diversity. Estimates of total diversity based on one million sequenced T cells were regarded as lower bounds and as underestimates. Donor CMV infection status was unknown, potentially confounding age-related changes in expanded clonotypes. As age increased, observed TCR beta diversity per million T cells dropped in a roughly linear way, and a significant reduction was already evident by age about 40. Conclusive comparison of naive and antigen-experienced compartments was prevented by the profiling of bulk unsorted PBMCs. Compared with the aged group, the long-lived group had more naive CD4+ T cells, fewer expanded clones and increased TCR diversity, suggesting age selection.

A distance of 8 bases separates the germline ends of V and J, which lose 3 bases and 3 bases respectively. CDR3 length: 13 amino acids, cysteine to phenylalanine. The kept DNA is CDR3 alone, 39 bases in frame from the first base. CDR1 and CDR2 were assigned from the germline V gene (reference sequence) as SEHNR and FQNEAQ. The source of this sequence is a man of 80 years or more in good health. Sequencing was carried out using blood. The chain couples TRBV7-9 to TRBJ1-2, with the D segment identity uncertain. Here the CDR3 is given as CASSLSVDYGYTF. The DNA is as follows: TGTGCCAGCAGCTTGTCAGTCGACTATGGCTACACCTTC.